Listed below are T cell receptor beta chains from one sample, sequenced in a study of T cells after yellow fever vaccination. A single record per CDR3 protein comes from TCRdb applying MiXCR to the 5' RACE reads. The sample carries 300,000 to 450,000 distinct CDR3 sequences, roughly 8% recorded once. Sequencing was performed on PBMCs, taken 35 to 50 days after the first yellow fever vaccination. These receptors were obtained from a man younger than 30 who received the YFV17D yellow fever vaccine. Each CDR3 is given with its conserved first and last residue. Part of the rows lack a size; the others show once, few, many or a class for expanded clones.

j_gene | abundance | len | v_gene | CDR3aa
TRBJ2-3 | - | 15 | TRBV5-6 | CASSPGVVGTDTQYF
TRBJ2-2 | - | 12 | TRBV4-1 | CASSQAPGELFF
TRBJ2-7 | few | 17 | TRBV9 | CASSVGWTGYESYEQYF
TRBJ2-5 | many | 14 | TRBV11-2 | CASSLGTTQETQYF
TRBJ1-6 | - | 15 | TRBV7-2 | CASSFDRGRNSPLHF
TRBJ2-5 | - | 12 | TRBV7-7 | CASSPDRGTQYF
TRBJ2-3 | - | 14 | TRBV7-8 | CASSLQGVGDTQYF
TRBJ2-1 | - | 16 | TRBV5-1 | CASSSGVQSSYNEQFF
TRBJ1-1 | few | 11 | TRBV20-1 | CSPQSGAEAFF
TRBJ1-4 | many | 16 | TRBV7-2 | CASSFQSVKTGEKLFF
TRBJ2-1 | few | 17 | TRBV19 | CASSHQGLDFSYNEQFF
TRBJ2-5 | - | 13 | TRBV7-2 | CASRLGGQETQYF
TRBJ2-3 | - | 12 | TRBV29-1 | CSVEQGTDTQYF
TRBJ1-1 | few | 14 | TRBV27 | CASSTGTGYTEAFF
TRBJ1-1 | - | 13 | TRBV7-9 | CASSLKGTGGAFF
TRBJ2-1 | - | 16 | TRBV14 | CASSRGLAFPYNEQFF
TRBJ2-7 | - | 17 | TRBV13 | CASSSGQEPLTRYEQYF
TRBJ1-1 | few | 14 | TRBV20-1 | CSARVTGQDTEAFF
TRBJ2-3 | - | 14 | TRBV27 | CASRSGSSTDTQYF
TRBJ2-3 | - | 13 | TRBV10-3 | CAIRGGSTDTQYF
TRBJ1-1 | few | 14 | TRBV6-5 | CASSWGKMNTEAFF
TRBJ1-1 | many | 14 | TRBV4-1 | CASSLLGMNTEAFF
TRBJ2-4 | few | 17 | TRBV9 | CASSAGPPTLAKNIQYF
TRBJ1-2 | few | 14 | TRBV5-1 | CASSFRDTPKGYTF
TRBJ2-3 | - | 14 | TRBV9 | CASSVATQRDTQYF
TRBJ2-5 | - | 15 | TRBV7-3 | CASSLVWQEKETQYF
TRBJ2-5 | few | 15 | TRBV5-5 | CASSPTPGPQETQYF
TRBJ2-7 | - | 16 | TRBV4-1 | CASSQGGGVPSYEQYF
TRBJ1-6 | few | 15 | TRBV6-2/TRBV6-3 | CASSLQDPNLSPLHF
TRBJ1-5 | many | 15 | TRBV7-2 | CASSLFLGGNQPQHF
TRBJ1-2 | - | 15 | TRBV7-9 | CASSLEWEINYGYTF
TRBJ2-2 | few | 12 | TRBV11-2 | CASSFTAGELFF
TRBJ2-3 | - | 17 | TRBV6-1 | CASSRGWTGGNSDTQYF
TRBJ2-6 | once | 13 | TRBV6-4 | CASGHSGANVLTF
TRBJ2-7 | few | 17 | TRBV7-9 | CASSSTLGRDNSYEQYF
TRBJ2-1 | - | 16 | TRBV20-1 | CSAGGLAAGIYNEQFF
TRBJ1-6 | - | 17 | TRBV27 | CASSSPVRSSYNSPLHF
TRBJ1-5 | - | 13 | TRBV19 | CASSTNGRQGWHF
TRBJ1-3 | - | 12 | TRBV25-1 | CASGTDGNTIYF
TRBJ2-3 | - | 14 | TRBV5-8 | CASSLAGQPDTQYF
TRBJ1-1 | - | 14 | TRBV11-1 | CASSPRESGTEAFF
TRBJ1-2 | few | 13 | TRBV29-1 | CSVEVGTGGGYTF